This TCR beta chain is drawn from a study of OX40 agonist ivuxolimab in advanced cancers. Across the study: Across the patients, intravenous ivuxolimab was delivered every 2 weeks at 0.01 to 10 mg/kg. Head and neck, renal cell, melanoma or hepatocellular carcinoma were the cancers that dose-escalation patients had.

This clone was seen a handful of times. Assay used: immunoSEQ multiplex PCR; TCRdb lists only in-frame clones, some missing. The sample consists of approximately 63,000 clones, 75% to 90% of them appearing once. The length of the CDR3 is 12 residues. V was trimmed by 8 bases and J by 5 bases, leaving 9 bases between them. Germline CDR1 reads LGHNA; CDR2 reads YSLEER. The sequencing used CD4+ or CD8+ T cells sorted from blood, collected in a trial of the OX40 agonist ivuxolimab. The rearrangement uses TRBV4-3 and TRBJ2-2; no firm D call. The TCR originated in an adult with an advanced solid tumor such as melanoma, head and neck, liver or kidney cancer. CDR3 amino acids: CASEGRTGELFF. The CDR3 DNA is TGCGCCAGCGAAGGACGGACCGGGGAGCTGTTTTTT.